The 27 T cell receptor beta chains in this list originate from one sample, sequenced in a study of technical replicates of blood from several donors. Assay: immunoSEQ multiplex PCR; the TCRdb copy retains only in-frame clones and omits some. The sample holds about 75,000 clones, 95% to 98% seen once. Sample: T cells isolated from PBMCs. These receptors were obtained from a human donor in good health.

J is TRBJ2-5 and V is TRBV30; 9 nucleotides align to TRBD1. CDR1 is GTSNPN, CDR2 SVGIG, per germline (reference sequence). Losses at the gene ends were 1 base for V and 5 bases for J; bases not matched to a gene: 2. This CDR3 region has 13 residues. The CDR3 bases are TGTGCCTGGAGTGGGACAGGGGTGGAGACCCAGTACTTC. Its translation is CAWSGTGVETQYF.

The rearrangement joins TRBV6-5 to TRBJ2-7, with TRBD2 matching 7 bases. The CDR3 contains 14 residues. The germline V gene has CDR1 MNHEY and CDR2 SVGAGI. V shed 7 bases and J 4 bases; nucleotides not matched to a gene: 10. In DNA form, the CDR3 reads TGTGCCAGCAAAACCCTAGCGGCGTCTTACGAGCAGTACTTC. Protein: CASKTLAASYEQYF.

In DNA, the CDR3 is TGTGCCAGCTCACCACAGGGAGTCGGGGGAGAGACCCAGTACTTC. Translated: CASSPQGVGGETQYF. This chain connects TRBV18 to TRBJ2-5; the D gene is possibly TRBD2 (6 bases). V gave up 1 base and J gave up 4 bases, with 13 bases separating them. Germline V lookup: CDR1 KGHSH, CDR2 LQKENI. This CDR3 is 15 amino acids long.

The J gene is TRBJ1-1, the V gene TRBV29-1; D is uncertain. The CDR3 consists of 11 residues. V lost 4 bases, J lost 3 bases, and 6 bases lay in between. Germline CDR1 is SQVTM and CDR2 is ANQGSEA. CDR3 sequence: CSVVVYTEAFF. As DNA, the CDR3 is TGCAGCGTTGTAGTGTACACTGAAGCTTTCTTT.

The chain recombines TRBV10-3 with TRBJ1-5, with a tentative D call TRBD1 (5 bases). CDR3 length: 15 amino acids. Trimming stripped 0 bases from V and 3 bases from J, with 9 bases between. CDR1 and CDR2 (germline): ENHRY, SYGVKD. Here the CDR3 DNA reads TGTGCCATCAGTGAGTCAACGACAGACAATCAGCCCCAGCATTTT. This encodes CAISESTTDNQPQHF.

J is TRBJ1-4 and V is TRBV30; tentatively, D is TRBD1 (5 bases). V lost 2 bases to trimming and J lost 8 bases, with 15 bases between them. The CDR3 extends over 14 amino acids. From germline, CDR1 is GTSNPN and CDR2 SVGIG (reference sequence). The CDR3 bases are TGTGCCTGGAGTTCAGGACCTCGGGGGGAAAAACTGTTTTTT. Amino acid sequence: CAWSSGPRGEKLFF. Based on the CDR3 plus reference TRBV30 and TRBJ1-4, the full variable domain is SQTIHQWPATLVQPVGSPLSLECTVEGTSNPNLYWYRQAAGRGLQLLFYSVGIGQISSEVPQNLSASRPQDRQFILSSKKLLLSDSGFYLCAWSSGPRGEKLFFGSGTQLSVL.

This sequence joins TRBV5-1 and TRBJ1-2, with 9 bases lining up with TRBD1. This CDR3 region has 15 residues. The junction had 7 bases not matched to a gene; V was cut back by 1 base and J by 6 bases. Germline loops: CDR1 SGHRS, CDR2 YFSETQ. The CDR3 loop reads CASSLNGQGLNGYTF. The DNA for the CDR3 is TGCGCCAGCAGCTTGAACGGACAGGGGTTGAATGGCTACACCTTC.

This chain links TRBV9 with TRBJ2-3, with D maybe TRBD1 (6 bases). Germline V gives CDR1 SGDLS, CDR2 YYNGEE. The V gene lost 2 bases and the J gene lost 0 bases, with 10 bases spanning the gap. There are 15 residues in the CDR3. CDR3 in amino acids: CASSVRGMSTDTQYF. DNA of the CDR3: TGTGCCAGCAGCGTCAGGGGTATGAGCACAGATACGCAGTATTTT.

The gene calls are TRBV7-9 and TRBJ1-1, with a weak D call TRBD1 (5 bases). Germline assignment: CDR1 SEHNR and CDR2 FQNEAQ (reference sequence). The CDR3 totals 15 residues. Trimming took off 1 base at V and 5 bases at J, with 14 bases between the two ends. The CDR3 region is CASSLGQGRRTEAFF. For the CDR3, the DNA is TGTGCCAGCAGCTTAGGCCAGGGTCGAAGGACTGAAGCTTTCTTT.

The chain has TRBV30 and TRBJ2-5; D is ambiguous. CDR3 length: 13 amino acids. Germline V gene sequence: CDR1 GTSNPN, CDR2 SVGIG (reference sequence). The ends were cut back, 5 bases at V and 0 bases at J, with 10 bases in the middle. The CDR3 sequence is CAWARLNQETQYF. The CDR3 coding sequence is TGTGCCTGGGCCCGACTGAACCAAGAGACCCAGTACTTC.

This chain joins TRBV7-2 and TRBJ2-1; maybe TRBD2 (5 bases). V was clipped by 11 bases and J by 8 bases, with 13 bases between them. The CDR3 sequence is 11 residues long. Germline assignment: CDR1 SGHTA and CDR2 FQGNSA. The CDR3 nucleotides read TGTGCCCGGGGTGCCACCTATGAGCAGTTCTTC. Translation: CARGATYEQFF.

The chain carries TRBV5-1 and TRBJ2-5, with D possibly matching TRBD2 (5 bases). Trimming removed 3 bases at V and 2 bases at J, with 11 bases between. The CDR3 loop spans 14 amino acids. Germline-derived CDR1 and CDR2 are SGHRS and YFSETQ. The CDR3 DNA reads TGCGCCAGCAGCTCGGGCCGGGAACAAGAGACCCAGTACTTC. Protein product: CASSSGREQETQYF.

The chain has TRBV28 and TRBJ2-3; 10 bases match TRBD2. Per the germline V gene, CDR1 is MDHEN and CDR2 is SYDVKM. V lost 3 bases and J lost 4; bases outside the gene matches: 13. The CDR3 spans 18 residues. In nucleotides, the CDR3 is TGTGCCAGCAGTTTCTTCAAGCGGGAGCTAGCGGGAGCAGATACGCAGTATTTT. Protein sequence: CASSFFKRELAGADTQYF.

The V and J genes are TRBV28 and TRBJ1-5; D perhaps matches TRBD1 (6 bases). Germline V gives CDR1 MDHEN, CDR2 SYDVKM. The CDR3 totals 17 residues. V dropped 0 bases and J dropped 0 bases, with 12 bases sitting between them. The CDR3 DNA reads as TGTGCCAGCAGTTTATGGACAGGAAGTTATAGCAATCAGCCCCAGCATTTT. Translation gives CASSLWTGSYSNQPQHF.

The genes are TRBV4-1 and TRBJ1-3; D is perhaps TRBD1 (5 bases). This CDR3 has 16 amino acids. Deletions cut 1 base from V and 6 bases from J, with 16 bases between. Germline lookup yields CDR1 MGHRA and CDR2 YSYEKL. CDR3: CASSQGSGQGKNTIYF. CDR3 in DNA: TGCGCCAGCAGCCAAGGGTCAGGGCAGGGAAAAAACACCATATATTTT.

The chain is built from TRBV6-5 and TRBJ1-5; a possible D gene is TRBD1 (5 bases). This CDR3 has 15 residues. The germline CDR1 and CDR2 sequences are MNHEY and SVGAGI. Trimming shortened V by 7 bases and J by 7 bases, and 20 bases separated the two germline ends. As DNA, the CDR3 is TGTGCCAGCAAGGTCGACGACGGGGCGGGGCAGCCCCAGCATTTT. It is translated as CASKVDDGAGQPQHF.

The chain carries TRBV7-2 and TRBJ1-4; 10 bases are a match to TRBD1. V shed 3 bases, J shed 5 bases, and the junction held 0 bases outside the gene matches. CDR3 length equals 14 residues. CDR1 and CDR2 from the germline V gene are SGHTA and FQGNSA. CDR3 sequence reads: CASSLTGGNEKLFF. The CDR3 nucleotides are TGTGCCAGCAGCTTGACAGGGGGCAATGAAAAACTGTTTTTT.

J is TRBJ2-1 and V is TRBV10-1; 8 positions match TRBD1. Germline V lookup: CDR1 WNHNN, CDR2 SYGVQD (reference sequence). The CDR3 consists of 17 residues. Losses at the gene ends were 6 bases for V and 0 bases for J; bases not matched to a gene: 10. The DNA of the CDR3 is TGCGCCAGCAGCGGAGGGACAGGCCCTAGCTCCTACAATGAGCAGTTCTTC. Its translation is CASSGGTGPSSYNEQFF.

This rearrangement joins TRBV5-1 to TRBJ2-3; the match to TRBD2 covers 10 bases. V lost 1 base to trimming and J lost 4 bases; unmatched junction nucleotides: 3. CDR3 length: 15 residues. Per germline, CDR1 SGHRS and CDR2 YFSETQ. CDR3 region: CASSLLAGESDTQYF. Here the CDR3 DNA reads TGCGCCAGCAGCTTGCTAGCGGGGGAATCAGATACGCAGTATTTT.

The chain couples TRBV15 to TRBJ1-1; 8 bases are shared with TRBD1. This CDR3 comprises 14 residues. J gave up 2 bases and V 7 bases, and 6 bases lay outside the gene matches. Germline CDR1 is LNHNV and CDR2 is YYDKDF (reference sequence). The CDR3, as DNA: TGTGCCACCACTGACAGGGGTTTCAACACTGAAGCTTTCTTT. It is translated as CATTDRGFNTEAFF.

The rearrangement joins TRBV5-6 to TRBJ1-5; 7 nucleotides agree with TRBD1. This CDR3 region has 15 residues. Germline V lookup: CDR1 SGHDT, CDR2 YYEEEE. Germline trimming cut 4 bases from V and 5 bases from J; bases unmatched to any gene: 9. The CDR3 loop reads CASSRAGGKYQPQHF. The CDR3 bases are TGTGCCAGCAGCCGAGCAGGGGGTAAGTATCAGCCCCAGCATTTT.

Worth noting for this clone: The junction shows a germline mismatch at one end, possibly a read error. The chain links TRBV7-7 to TRBJ2-5; possible D gene TRBD1, 6 bases. CDR1 and CDR2 (germline): SSHAT, FNYEAQ (reference sequence). The CDR3 has 14 residues. The CDR3 loop is CASSSGDLGETQYF. The CDR3 nucleotides are TGTGCTAGCAGCTCAGGGGATTTAGGAGAGACCCAGTACTTC.

The V call is TRBV29-1, the J call TRBJ2-1; maybe TRBD2 (5 bases). Germline CDR1 SQVTM, CDR2 ANQGSEA. V was shortened by 2 bases and J by 0 bases, with 14 bases between the two germline ends. There are 16 residues in the CDR3. The CDR3 coding sequence is TGCAGCGTTGAACCCACCCCGGGGAGCTCCTACAATGAGCAGTTCTTC. Amino acid sequence: CSVEPTPGSSYNEQFF.

This clone has a handful of counts. This chain joins TRBV29-1 and TRBJ1-2; D is uncertain. Germline values: CDR1 SQVTM, CDR2 ANQGSEA. The CDR3 is 15 residues long. The ends were cut back, 6 bases at V and 0 bases at J, with 17 bases in the middle. CDR3: CSVLPGTASNYGYTF. The CDR3 DNA reads as TGCAGCGTCTTACCTGGTACAGCTTCTAACTATGGCTACACCTTC.

In this sample, this clone turned up a few times. The genes are TRBV7-3 and TRBJ1-6; 7 bases fit TRBD1. The V gene's germline CDR1 is SGHTA and CDR2 FQGTGA. V lost 5 bases and J lost 8; bases outside the gene matches: 9. This CDR3 contains 15 residues. The CDR3 coding sequence is TGTGCCAGCAGCCAGACAGGGTCTTCGGATTCACCCCTCCACTTT. As protein: CASSQTGSSDSPLHF. Full variable domain (rest looked up from reference TRBV7-3 and TRBJ1-6): GAGVSQTPSNKVTEKGKYVELRCDPISGHTALYWYRQSLGQGPEFLIYFQGTGAADDSGLPNDRFFAVRPEGSVSTLKIQRTERGDSAVYLCASSQTGSSDSPLHFGNGTRLTVT.

Concerning this clone itself: One end of the junction varies from germline; a read error may be responsible. The rearrangement links TRBV7-9 to TRBJ2-2; perhaps TRBD2 as D (6 bases). CDR3 length equals 15 residues. CDR1 and CDR2 (germline): SEHNR, FQNEAQ (reference sequence). The CDR3 protein is CASSPWAGNAGELFF. The CDR3, as DNA: TGTGCCAGCAGCCCTTGGGCGGGGAACGCCGGGGAGCTGTTTTTT.

The chain is built from TRBV7-9 and TRBJ1-2; 9 nucleotides match TRBD1. V shed 1 base and J 8 bases; nucleotides not matched to a gene: 17. The germline V gene encodes CDR1 SEHNR and CDR2 FQNEAQ (reference sequence). CDR3 size: 18 residues. CDR3 in DNA: TGTGCCAGCAGCTTAGGACAGGGGGGCTCAACTTCCAAACACGGCTACACCTTC. As protein: CASSLGQGGSTSKHGYTF.